This passage covers 24 T cell receptor beta chains from one sample sequenced in a study of CD8+ T cells in alopecia areata. Extracted from the samples, RNA was reverse transcribed into cDNA to serve as the sequencing template. TCRdb's table, derived via immunoSEQ multiplex PCR, lists solely in-frame clones and lacks some. The table lists 150,000 or so clones, around 47% of them singletons, with approximately 7% in the top ten. The sequenced material came from CD4+ T cells sorted from blood. Receptors were obtained from a human donor with alopecia areata.

The count of this clone is one. The chain is built from TRBV7-9 and TRBJ2-3; D remains ambiguous. The CDR3 runs to 13 residues. The germline gives CDR1 SEHNR, CDR2 FQNEAQ (reference sequence). V lost 1 base to trimming and J lost 9 bases, with 11 bases between them. The chain's CDR3 is CASSLGVVETQYF. DNA for the CDR3: TGTGCCAGCAGCTTAGGAGTGGTTGAGACGCAGTATTTT.

The chain is built from TRBV7-9 and TRBJ2-1, with TRBD2 matching over 11 bases. The CDR3 spans 16 residues. Per the germline V gene, CDR1 is SEHNR and CDR2 is FQNEAQ (reference sequence). J lost 4 bases, V lost 2 bases, and 4 bases had no gene match. CDR3 in DNA: TGTGCCAGCAGCTTAACTAGCGGGAGCGTGTACAATGAGCAGTTCTTC. Translating it yields CASSLTSGSVYNEQFF.

The chain links TRBV29-1 to TRBJ2-1; perhaps D is TRBD1 or TRBD2 (5 bases each). CDR3 length: 14 amino acids. Between the trimmed V and J ends, which lost 5 bases and 5 bases, there was a span of 16 bases. Germline CDR1 SQVTM, CDR2 ANQGSEA. The CDR3 bases are TGCAGCGTTCGTCAGGGACCGCCCCACAATGAGCAGTTCTTC. It translates to CSVRQGPPHNEQFF.

In this sample, this clone turned up a few times. The genes are TRBV5-1 and TRBJ2-3; 9 bases agree with TRBD1. There are 15 residues in the CDR3. Germline CDR1 and CDR2: SGHRS and YFSETQ. J was trimmed by 8 bases and V by 4 bases; bases with no gene match: 11. CDR3 sequence: CASSHTGQGIVTQYF. The CDR3, as DNA: TGCGCCAGCAGCCACACGGGACAGGGAATCGTTACGCAGTATTTT.

CDR3 DNA sequence: TGCAGCGTAAACCGGGACATTTTGAACACTGAAGCTTTCTTT. It is translated as CSVNRDILNTEAFF. The gene calls are TRBV29-1 and TRBJ1-1, with D possibly matching TRBD1 (6 bases). Germline CDR1 is SQVTM and CDR2 is ANQGSEA. This CDR3 comprises 14 residues. V was trimmed by 6 bases and J by 0 bases, leaving 14 bases between them.

The rearrangement uses TRBV6-5 and TRBJ2-5; D may be TRBD1 or TRBD2 (6 bases each). Trimming cost V 7 bases and J 4 bases, with 16 bases left between them. The CDR3 is made up of 14 amino acids. Per the germline V gene, CDR1 is MNHEY and CDR2 is SVGAGI. The CDR3 loop reads CASTLATGAETQYF. In nucleotides, the CDR3 is TGTGCCAGCACCCTTGCCACGGGGGCAGAGACCCAGTACTTC.

Notes on this clone: Other DNA sequences from this sample encode an identical CDR3 as well. This rearrangement joins TRBV7-3 to TRBJ1-2; 9 bases are shared with TRBD1. The CDR3 runs to 13 residues. After removal of 5 bases from V and 5 bases from J, the junction contained 3 bases not matched to a gene. Germline lookup yields CDR1 SGHTA and CDR2 FQGTGA. The CDR3 spells CASSPGQGYGYTF. The CDR3 DNA reads TGTGCCAGCAGCCCCGGACAGGGGTATGGCTACACCTTC.

The chain couples TRBV28 to TRBJ1-2, with no clear D. The CDR3 is made up of 12 amino acids. The germline V gene has CDR1 MDHEN and CDR2 SYDVKM. With 4 bases removed from V and 3 bases from J, the gap between germline ends came to 6 bases. This chain's CDR3 is CASSSLDYGYTF. As DNA, the CDR3 is TGTGCCAGCAGTTCGTTAGACTATGGCTACACCTTC.

Only a few counts were recorded for this clone. V is TRBV2 and J is TRBJ2-3; D is perhaps TRBD1 (5 bases). The CDR3 runs 12 residues. Between the trimmed V and J ends, which lost 4 bases and 7 bases, there was a span of 9 bases. Germline loops: CDR1 SNHLY, CDR2 FYNNEI. In DNA form, the CDR3 reads TGTGCCAGCAGTGGGGCAGGGAATACGCAGTATTTT. Translating it yields CASSGAGNTQYF.

This clone was detected only once. V and J are TRBV2 and TRBJ2-7; D ambiguous. Germline CDR1 reads SNHLY; CDR2 reads FYNNEI. The CDR3 runs 12 residues. Trimming removed 7 bases at V and 7 bases at J, with 14 bases between. The CDR3 here is CASIVAGGEQYF. CDR3 in DNA: TGTGCCAGCATTGTTGCAGGTGGGGAGCAGTACTTC.

The rearrangement joins TRBV9 to TRBJ2-5; D may be TRBD2 (5 bases). Germline CDR1 reads SGDLS; CDR2 reads YYNGEE. The CDR3 covers 13 residues. V lost 1 base and J lost 2, with 6 bases in between. CDR3 nucleotide sequence: TGTGCCAGCAGCGTAAGCGGTCAAGAGACCCAGTACTTC. It yields the protein CASSVSGQETQYF.

The table lists this clone with a few counts. In DNA, the CDR3 is TGTGCCAGCAGCCGAGGGCCTGGAGATGAGCAGTTCTTC. This sequence encodes CASSRGPGDEQFF. The V and J genes are TRBV7-2 and TRBJ2-1; perhaps TRBD2 as D (5 bases). V dropped 5 bases and J dropped 8 bases, with 13 bases sitting between them. The V gene's germline CDR1 is SGHTA and CDR2 FQGNSA. The CDR3 runs to 13 residues.

The chain couples TRBV5-1 to TRBJ2-1, with 8 nucleotides matching TRBD2. Germline V gene sequence: CDR1 SGHRS, CDR2 YFSETQ. The CDR3 consists of 15 residues. J lost 3 bases, V lost 7 bases, and 9 bases had no gene match. This CDR3 reads CASAGVSGNYNEQFF. DNA of the CDR3: TGCGCCAGCGCTGGGGTTAGCGGGAACTACAATGAGCAGTTCTTC. Together with reference TRBV5-1 and TRBJ2-1, the CDR3 gives the full variable domain: KAGVTQTPRYLIKTRGQQVTLSCSPISGHRSVSWYQQTPGQGLQFLFEYFSETQRNKGNFPGRFSGRQFSNSRSEMNVSTLELGDSALYLCASAGVSGNYNEQFFGPGTRLTVL.

The chain couples TRBV30 to TRBJ2-7; D not resolved. This CDR3 is built from 11 residues. With 4 bases removed from V and 3 bases from J, the gap between germline ends came to 7 bases. Germline CDR1 is GTSNPN and CDR2 is SVGIG (reference sequence). CDR3 bases: TGTGCCTGGAAAGACCTCTACGAGCAGTACTTC. This gives the protein CAWKDLYEQYF.

This clone was observed a handful of times. The V call is TRBV19, the J call TRBJ2-1; D gene uncertain. The germline gives CDR1 LNHDA, CDR2 SQIVND (reference sequence). Trimming pared 7 bases from V and 2 bases from J, leaving 6 bases between. The CDR3 spans 12 residues. In DNA form, the CDR3 reads TGTGCCAGTACTGATCCCTACAATGAGCAGTTCTTC. Translation gives CASTDPYNEQFF. The variable domain in full, with the rest retrieved from reference TRBV19 and TRBJ2-1, is DGGITQSPKYLFRKEGQNVTLSCEQNLNHDAMYWYRQDPGQGLRLIYYSQIVNDFQKGDIAEGYSVSREKKESFPLTVTSAQKNPTAFYLCASTDPYNEQFFGPGTRLTVL.

This clone was seen only a few times. The chain recombines TRBV7-9 with TRBJ2-1; D unclear. The length of the CDR3 is 14 residues. Germline CDR1 is SEHNR and CDR2 is FQNEAQ (reference sequence). V lost 5 bases and J 1 base, leaving 9 bases between the germline ends. This CDR3 reads CASSPRGSYNEQFF. The CDR3 DNA reads as TGTGCCAGCAGCCCCCGTGGGTCCTACAATGAGCAGTTCTTC.

A note on this clone: Other nucleotide sequences from this sample produce the same CDR3. V usage is TRBV5-1 and J usage is TRBJ2-7; no reliable D call. Trimming cost V 1 base and J 3 bases, with 8 bases left between them. The CDR3 covers 13 residues. CDR1 is SGHRS, CDR2 YFSETQ, per germline. In DNA form, the CDR3 reads TGCGCCAGCAGCTTGATTCTGGGCTACGAGCAGTACTTC. Its translation: CASSLILGYEQYF.

This clone has just a few counts. This chain connects TRBV7-9 to TRBJ1-5, with a weak D call TRBD1 (6 bases). Germline CDR1 and CDR2: SEHNR and FQNEAQ (reference sequence). CDR3 length equals 13 residues. Trimming removed 5 bases at V and 4 bases at J, with 9 bases between. CDR3 sequence: CASSRGQNQPQHF. The DNA for the CDR3 is TGTGCCAGCAGCCGAGGACAGAATCAGCCCCAGCATTTT.

This sequence joins TRBV29-1 and TRBJ2-3; tentatively, D is TRBD2 (5 bases). V was pared by 5 bases and J by 4 bases, with 13 bases between. The CDR3 extends over 13 amino acids. CDR1 is SQVTM, CDR2 ANQGSEA, per germline. CDR3 sequence: CSVRGVHSDTQYF. The CDR3 coding sequence is TGCAGCGTTCGGGGTGTTCATTCAGATACGCAGTATTTT.

This clone was counted a few times. V is TRBV28 and J is TRBJ2-3, with D maybe TRBD1 (5 bases). CDR1 is MDHEN, CDR2 SYDVKM, per germline. The V end lost 7 bases, the J end lost 2 bases, and 13 bases lay between the germline ends. The CDR3 spans 14 residues. CDR3 amino acids: CASIRGRPTDTQYF. The CDR3 DNA reads TGTGCCAGCATTAGGGGCAGGCCCACAGATACGCAGTATTTT. Combining the CDR3 with reference TRBV28 and TRBJ2-3 gives the whole variable domain DVKVTQSSRYLVKRTGEKVFLECVQDMDHENMFWYRQDPGLGLRLIYFSYDVKMKEKGDIPEGYSVSREKKERFSLILESASTNQTSMYLCASIRGRPTDTQYFGPGTRLTVL.

The chain recombines TRBV19 with TRBJ1-1; D remains unclear. The CDR3 consists of 11 residues. The V end lost 5 bases, the J end lost 4 bases, and 5 bases lay between the germline ends. Germline V gene sequence: CDR1 LNHDA, CDR2 SQIVND (reference sequence). The CDR3 coding sequence is TGTGCCAGTAGTTCGTTCACTGAAGCTTTCTTT. Protein product: CASSSFTEAFF. Filled out from reference TRBV19 and TRBJ1-1, the complete variable domain reads DGGITQSPKYLFRKEGQNVTLSCEQNLNHDAMYWYRQDPGQGLRLIYYSQIVNDFQKGDIAEGYSVSREKKESFPLTVTSAQKNPTAFYLCASSSFTEAFFGQGTRLTVV.

This clone appeared a few times. The CDR3 here is CASGQGTSYEQYF. The CDR3 DNA is TGTGCCAGCGGACAGGGGACCTCCTACGAGCAGTACTTC. The chain combines TRBV9 with TRBJ2-7; 9 positions match TRBD1. The germline gives CDR1 SGDLS, CDR2 YYNGEE. The CDR3 extends over 13 amino acids. V lost 7 bases and J lost 0; bases outside the gene matches: 2.

This clone occurred a few times. The V and J genes are TRBV7-2 and TRBJ2-6, with D uncertain. Germline lookup yields CDR1 SGHTA and CDR2 FQGNSA. The CDR3 totals 14 residues. The ends were cut back, 5 bases at V and 5 bases at J, with 10 bases in the middle. The CDR3 nucleotides read TGTGCCAGCAGCCCCGTGGGTTGGGCCAACGTCCTGACTTTC. Translated: CASSPVGWANVLTF.

The gene calls are TRBV2 and TRBJ2-2, with TRBD2 matching over 10 bases. After removal of 3 bases from V and 4 bases from J, the junction contained 5 bases not matched to a gene. Germline CDR1 and CDR2: SNHLY and FYNNEI. This CDR3 is 16 amino acids long. The DNA for the CDR3 is TGTGCCAGCAGTGAGTGGCTAGCGGGAGTCACCGGGGAGCTGTTTTTT. Translating gives CASSEWLAGVTGELFF.